These T cell receptor beta chains were read from a single sample in a study of T cells in localized non-small cell lung cancer. TCRdb's table, derived via immunoSEQ multiplex PCR, lists solely in-frame clones and lacks some. The table includes 55,000 to 75,000 clones, approximately 90% detected once. Specimen: peripheral blood, collected before any cancer treatment. These TCRs come from a man aged 40 to 75 with stage I lung adenocarcinoma. The CDR3 runs from the conserved cysteine through the conserved F or W. Fields, in order: CDR3 protein, J gene, V gene.

CDR3: CASSPPPFAPRTGELFF; J: TRBJ2-2; V: TRBV4-1
CDR3: CASSSTRASTGELFF; J: TRBJ2-2; V: TRBV6-1
CDR3: CAISDERRVYGYTF; J: TRBJ1-2; V: TRBV10-3
CDR3: CASRDRGTSGNQPQHF; J: TRBJ1-5; V: TRBV2
CDR3: CASSLVGTGPYEQYF; J: TRBJ2-7; V: TRBV27
CDR3: CASSPWVYQETQYF; J: TRBJ2-5; V: TRBV7-8
CDR3: CASSPRPGHRETQYF; J: TRBJ2-5; V: TRBV19
CDR3: CASSLSLGTEAFF; J: TRBJ1-1; V: TRBV5-6
CDR3: CAWSVKSNQPQHF; J: TRBJ1-5; V: TRBV30
CDR3: CASLDRVRNTDTQYF; J: TRBJ2-3; V: TRBV19
CDR3: CASAWAGGQETQYF; J: TRBJ2-5; V: TRBV5-1
CDR3: CASSIGDRGRGNTIYF; J: TRBJ1-3; V: TRBV19
CDR3: CAWRLQNEKLFF; J: TRBJ1-4; V: TRBV30
CDR3: CASSLGIAADEQFF; J: TRBJ2-1; V: TRBV5-1
CDR3: CASSPEGDGEQFF; J: TRBJ2-1; V: TRBV18
CDR3: CASSLAGRGQSPYNEQFF; J: TRBJ2-1; V: TRBV11-1
CDR3: CASRQPGTNGEQYF; J: TRBJ2-7; V: TRBV2
CDR3: CTSSIGGEVGYGYTF; J: TRBJ1-2; V: TRBV19
CDR3: CASSRPGQAFIGGYTF; J: TRBJ1-2; V: TRBV14
CDR3: CASSTRRTSGGDHNQQFF; J: TRBJ2-1; V: TRBV19
CDR3: CASSDSGSTGELFF; J: TRBJ2-2; V: TRBV6-4
CDR3: CAWSGIGTRSSGANVLTF; J: TRBJ2-6; V: TRBV30
CDR3: CASSEGSNQPQHF; J: TRBJ1-5; V: TRBV10-2
CDR3: CASSLDLSGAGEQYF; J: TRBJ2-7; V: TRBV11-2
CDR3: CASSLDGPGDEAFF; J: TRBJ1-1; V: TRBV5-1
CDR3: CASSLASNQPQHF; J: TRBJ1-5; V: TRBV7-9
CDR3: CASSYTGQGTYEQYF; J: TRBJ2-7; V: TRBV6-5
CDR3: CASGVGMQTQYF; J: TRBJ2-5; V: TRBV19
CDR3: CASSTGQGRQPQHF; J: TRBJ1-5; V: TRBV6-5
CDR3: CASSPPQLSGYTF; J: TRBJ1-2; V: TRBV19
CDR3: CASSLAGARQPQHF; J: TRBJ1-5; V: TRBV28
CDR3: CASSTPLGAGELFF; J: TRBJ2-2; V: TRBV5-5
CDR3: CASSPPGTRALSGNTIYF; J: TRBJ1-3; V: TRBV4-1
CDR3: CAAGGPQYF; J: TRBJ2-7; V: TRBV30
CDR3: CASSEDRGILSNEQFF; J: TRBJ2-1; V: TRBV2
CDR3: CASSPSGDTGELFF; J: TRBJ2-2; V: TRBV27
CDR3: CAILGQGRRETQYF; J: TRBJ2-5; V: TRBV2
CDR3: CASSEGRHGYTLQETQYF; J: TRBJ2-5; V: TRBV6-1
CDR3: CASSAGRLSGSETQYF; J: TRBJ2-5; V: TRBV9
CDR3: CASSAHGEYGYTF; J: TRBJ1-2; V: TRBV6-5
CDR3: CASSFYGSSGNTIYF; J: TRBJ1-3; V: TRBV5-1
CDR3: CASSELQGNYGYTF; J: TRBJ1-2; V: TRBV2
CDR3: CASSYYQEVNSPLHF; J: TRBJ1-6; V: TRBV6-5
CDR3: CATSRGSNTDTQYF; J: TRBJ2-3; V: TRBV15
CDR3: CASSLQAEGNQPQHF; J: TRBJ1-5; V: TRBV6-5
CDR3: CASLSGSYTDTQYF; J: TRBJ2-3; V: TRBV28
CDR3: CASRSSVDNEQFF; J: TRBJ2-1; V: TRBV7-2
CDR3: CASSYITGGTEAFF; J: TRBJ1-1; V: TRBV6-6
CDR3: CASSKGTGNNEQFF; J: TRBJ2-1; V: TRBV4-2
CDR3: CASSPGQGPYEQYF; J: TRBJ2-7; V: TRBV18
CDR3: CASSAGQQETQYF; J: TRBJ2-5; V: TRBV6-1
CDR3: CASSERGTSGKYNEQFF; J: TRBJ2-1; V: TRBV2
CDR3: CASSLGENTEAFF; J: TRBJ1-1; V: TRBV19